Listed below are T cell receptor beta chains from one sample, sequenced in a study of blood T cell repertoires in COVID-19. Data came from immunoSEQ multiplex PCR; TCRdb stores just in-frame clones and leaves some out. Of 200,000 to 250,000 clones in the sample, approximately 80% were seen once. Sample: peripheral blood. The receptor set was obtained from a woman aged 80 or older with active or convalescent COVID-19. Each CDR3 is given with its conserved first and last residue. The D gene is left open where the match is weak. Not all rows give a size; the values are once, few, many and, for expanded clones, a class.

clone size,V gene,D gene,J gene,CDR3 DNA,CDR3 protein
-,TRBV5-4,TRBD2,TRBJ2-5,TGTGCCAGCAGCCCGGTGGGGGGGGAAAAAGAGACCCAGTACTTC,CASSPVGGEKETQYF
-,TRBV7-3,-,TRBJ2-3,TGTGCCAGCAGCTTAACCGCGGGCACAGATACGCAGTATTTT,CASSLTAGTDTQYF
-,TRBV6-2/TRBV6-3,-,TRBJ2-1,TGTGCCAGCAGTTACTCGGTACCAATCAGGCAGTTCTTC,CASSYSVPIRQFF
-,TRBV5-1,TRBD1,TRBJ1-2,TGCGCCAGCACTTACTCAGGGGGAGACTATGGCTACACCTTC,CASTYSGGDYGYTF
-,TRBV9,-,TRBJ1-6,TGTGCCAGCAGCGTATCAGGTGGTCCTAATTCACCCCTCCACTTT,CASSVSGGPNSPLHF
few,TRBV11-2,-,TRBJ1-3,TGTGCCAGCAGCCCACAAGTCGGGGTCTCTGGAAACACCATATATTTT,CASSPQVGVSGNTIYF
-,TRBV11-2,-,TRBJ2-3,TGTGCCAGCAGCCTTGGCCGAAGTGCAGATACGCAGTATTTT,CASSLGRSADTQYF
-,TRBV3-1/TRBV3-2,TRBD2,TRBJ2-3,TGTGCCAGCAGCTATCCGGGACTAGCGGGGGGGGCAGATACGCAGTATTTT,CASSYPGLAGGADTQYF
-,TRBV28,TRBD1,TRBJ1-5,TGTGCCAGCGGAGGGGGACAGCCCAATCAGCCCCAGCATTTT,CASGGGQPNQPQHF
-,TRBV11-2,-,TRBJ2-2,TGTGCCAGCAGCATGGGGCGGTACACCGGGGAGCTGTTTTTT,CASSMGRYTGELFF
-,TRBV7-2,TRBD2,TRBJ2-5,TGTGCCAGCAGCTACCTAGCGGGAGGGGTGAAGACCCAGTACTTC,CASSYLAGGVKTQYF
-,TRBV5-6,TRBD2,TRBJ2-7,TGTGCCAGCAGCACGGGACTAGCGGCGCACAGCTCCTACGAGCAGTACTTC,CASSTGLAAHSSYEQYF
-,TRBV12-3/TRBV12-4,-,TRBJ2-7,TGTGCCAGCAGCCTACGGGTCGGCTACGAGCAGTACTTC,CASSLRVGYEQYF